A single sample gave rise to the 12 T cell receptor beta chains below, sequenced in a study of T-cell memory formation after mild COVID-19. TCRdb recomputed calls from the 5' RACE reads with MiXCR, one row per CDR3 protein. The sample carries some 88,000 distinct CDR3 sequences, around a quarter recorded once. Sequencing used PBMCs or a T cell subset sorted from them (not recorded which). The receptor source for this set is a man younger than 35 who had mild COVID-19 (a few samples of this study predate the infection). Cell type and time point are not known.

The chain links TRBV4-1 to TRBJ1-1, with D maybe TRBD1 (5 bases). This CDR3 is built from 13 residues. Germline CDR1 MGHRA, CDR2 YSYEKL. The V gene lost 0 bases and the J gene lost 4 bases, with 6 bases spanning the gap. CDR3 in amino acids: CASSQERGTEAFF. For the CDR3, the DNA is TGCGCCAGCAGCCAAGAGAGGGGCACTGAAGCTTTCTTT.

The rearrangement links TRBV25-1 to TRBJ2-5, with D possibly matching TRBD1 (5 bases). Germline V CDR1 and CDR2: MGHDK, SYGVNS. With 6 bases removed from V and 1 base from J, the gap between germline ends came to 9 bases. The CDR3 loop spans 13 amino acids. CDR3 amino acids: CASSQGSQETQYF. Written as DNA, the CDR3 is TGTGCCAGCAGCCAGGGCAGCCAAGAGACCCAGTACTTC.

This clonotype appeared a few times. This chain joins TRBV20-1 and TRBJ2-7; D unclear. The CDR3 contains 12 residues. The germline V and J ends were trimmed by 6 bases and 1 base, with 10 bases remaining between them. Germline CDR1 and CDR2: DFQATT and SNEGSKA (reference sequence). The CDR3 coding sequence is TGCAGTGCCCCCGGTAGGTCCTACGAGCAGTACTTC. Its translation is CSAPGRSYEQYF.

There are many counts of this clonotype. The chain combines TRBV20-1 with TRBJ2-7, with 10 nucleotides matching TRBD2. This CDR3 is built from 14 residues. V lost 1 base and J lost 4; bases outside the gene matches: 4. Germline lookup yields CDR1 DFQATT and CDR2 SNEGSKA (reference sequence). The CDR3 nucleotides are TGCAGTGCTAGAGTGCCTAGCGGGGGTTACGAGCAGTACTTC. Translating it yields CSARVPSGGYEQYF.

The sample holds a few counts of this clonotype. The V call is TRBV27, the J call TRBJ1-6; D is undetermined. CDR3 length equals 14 residues. The V end was cut by 7 bases, the J end by 0 bases, with 7 bases between. Germline CDR1 is MNHEY and CDR2 is SMNVEV (reference sequence). CDR3 bases: TGTGCCAGCAAGGAGAGCTCCTATAATTCACCCCTCCACTTT. Encoded protein: CASKESSYNSPLHF.

The genes are TRBV9 and TRBJ2-7, with unresolved D. V was pared by 0 bases and J by 1 base, with 8 bases between. Germline V gives CDR1 SGDLS, CDR2 YYNGEE. CDR3 length: 14 amino acids. The CDR3 DNA follows: TGTGCCAGCAGCGTAGAGTGGGGATCCTACGAGCAGTACTTC. Translated, it gives CASSVEWGSYEQYF.

V and J are TRBV7-9 and TRBJ1-3, with 8 bases identical to TRBD1. The CDR3 runs 20 residues. V lost 4 bases, J lost 0 bases, and 17 bases stayed unmatched. Germline V gives CDR1 SEHNR, CDR2 FQNEAQ (reference sequence). The CDR3 nucleotides are TGTGCCAGCAGCTCCCCCGGCGGGACAGGTTCTATCCACTCTGGAAACACCATATATTTT. This gives the protein CASSSPGGTGSIHSGNTIYF.

Written as DNA, the CDR3 is TGCGCCAGCAGCTACGGACAGGGGGCAGACGAGCAGTACGTC. Translating gives CASSYGQGADEQYV. The rearrangement joins TRBV5-1 to TRBJ2-7; 11 bases map to TRBD1. Trimming removed 3 bases from V and 5 bases from J; junction bases left unmatched: 4. Germline loops: CDR1 SGHRS, CDR2 YFSETQ. This CDR3 has 14 amino acids.

This clonotype was recorded a few times. The chain carries TRBV5-1 and TRBJ2-1, with TRBD1 matching over 9 bases. V lost 3 bases to trimming and J lost 1 base; unmatched junction nucleotides: 8. Germline CDR1 and CDR2: SGHRS and YFSETQ. The CDR3 is 17 residues long. As DNA, the CDR3 is TGCGCCAGCAGCTGGATGGACAGGGGCTATTCCTACAATGAGCAGTTCTTC. It specifies CASSWMDRGYSYNEQFF.

The chain joins TRBV12-3 or TRBV12-4 to TRBJ1-5; tentatively, D is TRBD1 (5 bases). V was shortened by 5 bases and J by 5 bases, with 16 bases between the two germline ends. The CDR3 covers 15 residues. As DNA, the CDR3 is TGTGCCAGCAGTCCGGGACCTTACGTCCATCAGCCCCAGCATTTT. Translated, it gives CASSPGPYVHQPQHF.

This clonotype appeared a single time. The gene calls are TRBV9 and TRBJ2-3, with 8 bases fitting TRBD2. V gave up 4 bases and J gave up 6 bases; unmatched junction bases: 10. This CDR3 has 15 amino acids. Germline V CDR1 and CDR2: SGDLS, YYNGEE. The CDR3 region is CASSPQLTGGDTQYF. The CDR3 DNA reads TGTGCCAGCAGCCCCCAATTGACGGGGGGGGATACGCAGTATTTT. The whole variable domain, remainder taken from reference TRBV9 and TRBJ2-3, is DSGVTQTPKHLITATGQRVTLRCSPRSGDLSVYWYQQSLDQGLQFLIQYYNGEERAKGNILERFSAQQFPDLHSELNLSSLELGDSALYFCASSPQLTGGDTQYFGPGTRLTVL.

This clonotype turned up a few times. This chain connects TRBV6-5 to TRBJ2-4; D unclear. This CDR3 is 15 amino acids long. Germline V gives CDR1 MNHEY, CDR2 SVGAGI. V was shortened by 6 bases and J by 0 bases, with 12 bases between the two germline ends. The chain's CDR3 is CASSPLWGAKNIQYF. The CDR3 DNA reads as TGTGCCAGCAGCCCCCTGTGGGGAGCCAAAAACATTCAGTACTTC.